The clone carrying this T cell receptor beta chain was counted ten times or more. The antigen is not known. The sample is drawn from a study of T cells after yellow fever vaccination. Study information: Any fraction with a low cell number was prepared using SMART-Seq v4 Ultra Low Input. Overall study findings and caveats: Peaking faster, on day 5 versus 15, the secondary response was nonetheless weaker. Of the clonotypes, a small share occurred in both CD4 and CD8 compartments.

The 5'RACE template-switching step produced TCR cDNA and added a universal primer site and UMIs. TCRdb processed the 5' RACE reads anew with MiXCR; each CDR3 protein has one entry. The data show 360,000 or so distinct CDR3 sequences, around a tenth seen once. Germline assignment: CDR1 SGHDT and CDR2 YYEEEE. CDR3 length: 12 amino acids. Losses at the gene ends were 0 bases for V and 11 bases for J; bases not matched to a gene: 4. The chain is built from TRBV5-6 and TRBJ1-1; TRBD1 aligns across 7 bases. The receptor was derived from a man aged 18 to 30 who received the YFV17D yellow fever vaccine. The specimen was PBMCs, collected on the day of the first yellow fever vaccination. Here the CDR3 reads CASSLVATGAFF. DNA for the CDR3: TGTGCCAGCAGCTTGGTCGCGACAGGGGCTTTCTTT. The full variable domain, its missing parts supplied by reference TRBV5-6 and TRBJ1-1, is DAGVTQSPTHLIKTRGQQVTLRCSPKSGHDTVSWYQQALGQGPQFIFQYYEEEERQRGNFPDRFSGHQFPNYSSELNVNALLLGDSALYLCASSLVATGAFFGQGTRLTVV.